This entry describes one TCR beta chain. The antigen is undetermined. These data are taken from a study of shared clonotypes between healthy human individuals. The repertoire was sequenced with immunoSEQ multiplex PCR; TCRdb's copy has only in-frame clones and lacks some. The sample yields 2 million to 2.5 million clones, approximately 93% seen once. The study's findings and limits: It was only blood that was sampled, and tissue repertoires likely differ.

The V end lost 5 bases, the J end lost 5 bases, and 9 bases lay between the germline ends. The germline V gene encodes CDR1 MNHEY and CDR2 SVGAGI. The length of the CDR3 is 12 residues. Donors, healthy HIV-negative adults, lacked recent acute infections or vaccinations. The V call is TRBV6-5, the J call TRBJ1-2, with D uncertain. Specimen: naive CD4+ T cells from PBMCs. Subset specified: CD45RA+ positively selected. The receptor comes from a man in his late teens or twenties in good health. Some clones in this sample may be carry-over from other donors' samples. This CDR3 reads CASSPSVYGYTF. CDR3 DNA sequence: TGTGCCAGCAGTCCGTCCGTATATGGCTACACCTTC.